This TCR beta chain was captured in a study of control samples from healthy donors and cancer patients. This clone showed up just a few times. Sequencing was performed with immunoSEQ multiplex PCR; in TCRdb, only in-frame clones are kept and a portion is missing. The table lists approximately 50,000 clones, about 90% of them singletons. V was trimmed by 6 bases and J by 3 bases, leaving 9 bases between them. CDR1 and CDR2 from the germline V gene are WNHNN and SYGVQD (reference sequence). The CDR3 loop spans 13 amino acids. The sequence came from a woman aged 60 to 75 with lung cancer. The specimen sequenced was PBMCs. This chain joins TRBV10-1 and TRBJ1-5; the D gene is possibly TRBD1 (5 bases). The CDR3 spells CASSAGFNQPQHF. Here the CDR3 DNA reads TGCGCCAGCAGCGCAGGGTTCAATCAGCCCCAGCATTTT.